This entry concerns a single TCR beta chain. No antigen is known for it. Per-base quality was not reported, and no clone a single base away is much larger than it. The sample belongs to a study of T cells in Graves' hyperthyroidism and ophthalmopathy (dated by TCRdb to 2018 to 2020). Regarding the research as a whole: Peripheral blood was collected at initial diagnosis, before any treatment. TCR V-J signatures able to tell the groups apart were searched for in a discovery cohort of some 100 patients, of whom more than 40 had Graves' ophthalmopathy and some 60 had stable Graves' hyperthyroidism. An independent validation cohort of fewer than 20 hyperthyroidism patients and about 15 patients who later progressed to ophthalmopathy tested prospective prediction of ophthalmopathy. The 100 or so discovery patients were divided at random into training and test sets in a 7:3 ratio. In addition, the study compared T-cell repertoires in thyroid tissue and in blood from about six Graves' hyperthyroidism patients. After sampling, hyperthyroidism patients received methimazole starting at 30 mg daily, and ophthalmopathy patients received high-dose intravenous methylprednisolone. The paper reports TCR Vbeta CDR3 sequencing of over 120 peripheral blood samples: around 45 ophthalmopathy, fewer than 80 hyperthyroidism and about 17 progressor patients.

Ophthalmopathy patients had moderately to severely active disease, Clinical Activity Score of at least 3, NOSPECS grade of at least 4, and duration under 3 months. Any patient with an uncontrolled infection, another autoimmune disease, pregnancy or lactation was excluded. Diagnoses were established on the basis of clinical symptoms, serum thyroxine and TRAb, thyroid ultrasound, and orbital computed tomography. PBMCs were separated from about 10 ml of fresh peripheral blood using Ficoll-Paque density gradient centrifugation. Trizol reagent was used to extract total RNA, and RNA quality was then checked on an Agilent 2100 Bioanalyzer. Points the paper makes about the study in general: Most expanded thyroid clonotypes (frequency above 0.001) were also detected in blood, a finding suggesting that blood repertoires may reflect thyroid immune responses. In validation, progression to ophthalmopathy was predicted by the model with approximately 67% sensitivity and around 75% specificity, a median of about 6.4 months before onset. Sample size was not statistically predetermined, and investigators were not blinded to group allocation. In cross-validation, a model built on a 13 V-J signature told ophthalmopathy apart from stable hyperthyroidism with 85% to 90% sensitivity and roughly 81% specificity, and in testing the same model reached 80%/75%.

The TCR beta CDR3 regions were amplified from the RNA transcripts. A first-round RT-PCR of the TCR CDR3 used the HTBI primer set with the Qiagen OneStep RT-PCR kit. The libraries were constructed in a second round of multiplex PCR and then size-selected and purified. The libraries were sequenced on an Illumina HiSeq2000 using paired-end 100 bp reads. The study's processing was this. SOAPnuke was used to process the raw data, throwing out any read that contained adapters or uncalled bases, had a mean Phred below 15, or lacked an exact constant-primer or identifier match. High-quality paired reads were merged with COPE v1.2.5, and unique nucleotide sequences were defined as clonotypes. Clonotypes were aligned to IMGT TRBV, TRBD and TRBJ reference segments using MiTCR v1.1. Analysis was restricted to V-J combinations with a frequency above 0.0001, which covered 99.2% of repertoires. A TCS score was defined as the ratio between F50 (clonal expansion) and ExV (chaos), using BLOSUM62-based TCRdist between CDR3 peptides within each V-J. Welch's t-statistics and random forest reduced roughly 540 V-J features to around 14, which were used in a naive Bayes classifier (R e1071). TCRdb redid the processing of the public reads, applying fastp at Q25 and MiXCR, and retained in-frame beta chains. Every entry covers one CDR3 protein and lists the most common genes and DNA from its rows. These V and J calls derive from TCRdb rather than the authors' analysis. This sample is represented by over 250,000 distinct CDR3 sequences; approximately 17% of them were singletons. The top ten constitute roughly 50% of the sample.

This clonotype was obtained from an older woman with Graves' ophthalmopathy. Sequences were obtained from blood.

This receptor carries the CDR3 CASSLEGSSTGELFF. The sequence in DNA is TGTGCCAGCAGCTTGGAAGGGTCTAGCACCGGGGAGCTGTTTTTT. The V and J segments used are TRBV5-4 and TRBJ2-2; no D gene call is confident. According to the germline V gene (reference sequence), CDR1 reads SGHNT and CDR2 reads YYREEE. From the cysteine up to the phenylalanine, the CDR3 has a length of 15 residues. Just the 45-base CDR3 DNA is kept, in frame starting at base 1. V is shortened by 0 bases, J by 4 bases, and the region joining them spans 10 bases.